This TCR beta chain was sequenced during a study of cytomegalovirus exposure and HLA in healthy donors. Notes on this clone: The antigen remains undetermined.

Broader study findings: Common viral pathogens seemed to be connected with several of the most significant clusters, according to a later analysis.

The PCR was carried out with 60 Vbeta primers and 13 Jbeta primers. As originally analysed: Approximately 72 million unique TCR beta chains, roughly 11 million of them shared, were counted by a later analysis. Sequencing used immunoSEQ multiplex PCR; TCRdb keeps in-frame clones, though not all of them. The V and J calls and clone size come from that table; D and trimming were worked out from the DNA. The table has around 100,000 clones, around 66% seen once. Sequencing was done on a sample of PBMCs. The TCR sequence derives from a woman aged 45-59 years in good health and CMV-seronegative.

For the CDR3, the DNA is TGCAGCGCAACAGGGGCTGAGAATGAAAAACTGTTTTTT. As protein: CSATGAENEKLFF. The chain is built from TRBV29-1 and TRBJ1-4; TRBD1 matches 7 bases. CDR3 length: 13 amino acids. Germline loops: CDR1 SQVTM, CDR2 ANQGSEA. The V segment lost 7 bases and the J segment 5 bases; nucleotides outside the gene matches: 7.